These 20 T cell receptor beta chains originate from one sample sequenced in a study of blood T cell repertoires in COVID-19 (dated by TCRdb to about 2020). The library was obtained by the immunoSEQ multiplex PCR assay. Imported from immuneACCESS, the table was reduced by TCRdb to in-frame sequences with V and J called. These copies leave out some clones; in studies compared against another copy, an unresolved V gene accounts for under half, and the cause of the remainder is not known. This sample gives under 200,000 clones in total; over 80% of them show up just once. The ten largest account for 9.1% of the sample. Input material: peripheral blood. Source of these receptors: an elderly woman with active or convalescent COVID-19.

The genes are TRBV19 and TRBJ1-3; 9 nucleotides match TRBD1. The CDR3 runs to 14 residues. V shed 5 bases, J shed 2 bases, and the junction held 1 base outside the gene matches. CDR1 and CDR2 (germline): LNHDA, SQIVND (reference sequence). This CDR3 is CASSDRGTGNTIYF. The DNA for the CDR3 is TGTGCCAGTAGTGACAGGGGGACTGGAAACACCATATATTTT.

The rearrangement links TRBV2 to TRBJ1-1, with a possible D match to TRBD1 (5 bases). Deletions cut 7 bases from V and 10 bases from J, with 16 bases between. Germline values: CDR1 SNHLY, CDR2 FYNNEI. The CDR3 totals 12 residues. CDR3 protein: CASTAGLQRAFF. The CDR3 nucleotides are TGTGCCAGCACTGCGGGGCTCCAACGAGCTTTCTTT.

The chain carries TRBV12-3 or TRBV12-4 and TRBJ2-4; D is perhaps TRBD1 (6 bases). V was trimmed by 5 bases and J by 9 bases, leaving 14 bases between them. CDR3 size: 13 residues. CDR3 DNA sequence: TGTGCCAGCAGTGCGGACAGCCGAAGCATTCAGTACTTC. This translates into CASSADSRSIQYF.

The chain is built from TRBV18 and TRBJ1-1; D gene unclear. The CDR3 is 17 residues long. CDR1 is KGHSH, CDR2 LQKENI, per germline. Deletions cut 3 bases from V and 0 bases from J, with 17 bases between. CDR3 in amino acids: CASSPLDGLSLNTEAFF. DNA for the CDR3: TGTGCCAGCTCACCGCTGGACGGACTATCGTTGAACACTGAAGCTTTCTTT.

V is TRBV18 and J is TRBJ1-2; D not certain. Germline V CDR1 and CDR2: KGHSH, LQKENI. Deletions cut 2 bases from V and 7 bases from J, with 14 bases between. This CDR3 has 14 amino acids. CDR3 residues: CASSPGTVSTGYTF. CDR3 nucleotide sequence: TGTGCCAGCTCACCAGGTACAGTCTCTACTGGCTACACCTTC.

The CDR3 DNA is TGTGCCAGCAGCTTGGGACTAGCGGAGCTCACAGATACGCAGTATTTT. Encoded protein: CASSLGLAELTDTQYF. The chain uses TRBV5-4 and TRBJ2-3; TRBD2 aligns across 9 bases. Per the germline V gene, CDR1 is SGHNT and CDR2 is YYREEE (reference sequence). This CDR3 has 16 amino acids. The V segment lost 0 bases and the J segment 2 bases; nucleotides outside the gene matches: 4.

The chain recombines TRBV7-2 with TRBJ1-5, with D possibly being TRBD1 (6 bases). V lost 5 bases, J lost 7 bases, and 18 bases lay in between. CDR1 SGHTA and CDR2 FQGNSA come from the germline V gene. This CDR3 spans 15 amino acids. The CDR3 is CASSIQGNPGQPQHF. CDR3 bases: TGTGCCAGCAGCATACAGGGAAATCCAGGCCAGCCCCAGCATTTT.

This clone was counted a single time. This chain uses TRBV19 with TRBJ2-2, with a weak D call TRBD1 (5 bases). The CDR3 is 14 amino acids. With 7 bases removed from V and 2 bases from J, the gap between germline ends came to 11 bases. Looked up from germline, CDR1 is LNHDA and CDR2 is SQIVND (reference sequence). CDR3 in DNA: TGTGCCAGTATAGGACAAATTAACACCGGGGAGCTGTTTTTT. Translation: CASIGQINTGELFF.

The chain carries TRBV2 and TRBJ1-2; tentatively, D is TRBD1 (5 bases). Germline loops: CDR1 SNHLY, CDR2 FYNNEI. The germline V and J ends were trimmed by 2 bases and 5 bases, with 15 bases remaining between them. This CDR3 is built from 15 residues. CDR3 bases: TGTGCCAGCAGTGAAAGTCAACAGGATGGTTATGGCTACACCTTC. Translating it yields CASSESQQDGYGYTF.

This clone was seen just once. The chain carries TRBV11-2 and TRBJ2-5, with TRBD2 identical over 8 bases. The CDR3 runs 15 residues. Trimming removed 1 base from V and 5 bases from J; junction bases left unmatched: 6. Germline values: CDR1 SGHAT, CDR2 FQNNGV. The CDR3 nucleotides are TGTGCCAGCAGCTTAGTAGCCCCGGGGGGGGAGACCCAGTACTTC. It is translated as CASSLVAPGGETQYF.

This rearrangement joins TRBV5-1 to TRBJ2-3; TRBD1 agrees at 10 bases. Germline CDR1 reads SGHRS; CDR2 reads YFSETQ. The CDR3 consists of 14 residues. With 3 bases clipped from V and 6 bases from J, the junction kept 4 bases outside the gene matches. CDR3 in amino acids: CASSYRDRGDTQYF. DNA for the CDR3: TGCGCCAGCAGCTACCGGGACAGGGGTGATACGCAGTATTTT.

This clone was counted a single time. The chain recombines TRBV25-1 with TRBJ1-1; a possible D gene is TRBD1 (5 bases). Germline loops: CDR1 MGHDK, CDR2 SYGVNS. With 5 bases removed from V and 5 bases from J, the gap between germline ends came to 12 bases. This CDR3 region has 13 residues. In DNA, the CDR3 is TGTGCCAGCAGTCGGCAGGGAGGAACTGAAGCTTTCTTT. Amino acids: CASSRQGGTEAFF.

The V and J genes are TRBV4-3 and TRBJ2-6; TRBD1 might be the D (6 bases). CDR1 is LGHNA, CDR2 YSLEER, per germline. Trimming shortened V by 0 bases and J by 4 bases, and 16 bases separated the two germline ends. The CDR3 contains 18 residues. The CDR3 here is CASSQDPGVSSGANVLTF. As DNA, the CDR3 is TGCGCCAGCAGCCAAGACCCAGGGGTTTCGTCCGGGGCCAACGTCCTGACTTTC.

The V gene is TRBV12-3 or TRBV12-4, the J gene TRBJ1-2, with 8 bases aligning to TRBD1. This CDR3 has 13 residues. V lost 5 bases and J lost 5; bases outside the gene matches: 4. DNA of the CDR3: TGTGCCAGCAGTGCCCGGACAGGGTATGGCTACACCTTC. Amino acid sequence: CASSARTGYGYTF.

This rearrangement joins TRBV5-6 to TRBJ1-5; possibly TRBD1 for D (6 bases). This CDR3 has 14 residues. V was clipped by 0 bases and J by 7 bases, with 11 bases between them. Looked up from germline, CDR1 is SGHDT and CDR2 is YYEEEE. CDR3 protein: CASSLGGGGQPQHF. The CDR3 nucleotides read TGTGCCAGCAGCTTGGGAGGGGGAGGGCAGCCCCAGCATTTT. The variable domain in full, completed from reference TRBV5-6 and TRBJ1-5, reads DAGVTQSPTHLIKTRGQQVTLRCSPKSGHDTVSWYQQALGQGPQFIFQYYEEEERQRGNFPDRFSGHQFPNYSSELNVNALLLGDSALYLCASSLGGGGQPQHFGDGTRLSIL.

The chain employs TRBV27 and TRBJ1-6; possible D gene TRBD1, 5 bases. CDR3 length equals 16 residues. V lost 2 bases to trimming and J lost 8 bases, with 16 bases between them. Per the germline V gene, CDR1 is MNHEY and CDR2 is SMNVEV (reference sequence). In DNA form, the CDR3 reads TGTGCCAGCAGTTTAAGTGGGTCCGGGGGGTATTCACCCCTCCACTTT. Translating gives CASSLSGSGGYSPLHF.

The rearrangement joins TRBV7-9 to TRBJ2-7; 11 positions agree with TRBD1. The CDR3 is made up of 14 amino acids. The germline gives CDR1 SEHNR, CDR2 FQNEAQ (reference sequence). V dropped 4 bases and J dropped 2; count of bases not matched to a gene: 1. The CDR3 sequence: CASSSGQGAYEQYF. In nucleotides, the CDR3 is TGTGCCAGCAGCTCGGGACAGGGGGCCTACGAGCAGTACTTC.

CDR3 loop: CASSYGQQNTGELFF. Written as DNA, the CDR3 is TGCGCCAGCAGCTACGGACAGCAGAACACCGGGGAGCTGTTTTTT. V and J are TRBV5-1 and TRBJ2-2; D is perhaps TRBD1 (6 bases). V dropped 3 bases and J dropped 1 base, with 10 bases sitting between them. CDR1 is SGHRS and CDR2 is YFSETQ in the germline V gene. The CDR3 loop spans 15 amino acids.

The rearrangement uses TRBV12-5 and TRBJ2-1; TRBD1 might be the D (5 bases). Germline CDR1 is LGHNT and CDR2 is FRNRAP. Trimming left V 6 bases short and J 5 bases short, with 11 bases between. This CDR3 has 13 amino acids. The CDR3 DNA is TGTGCTAGTGGACCCGACAGCGACAATGAGCAGTTCTTC. It translates to CASGPDSDNEQFF. Using reference TRBV12-5 and TRBJ2-1 for the parts outside the CDR3, the full variable domain is DARVTQTPRHKVTEMGQEVTMRCQPILGHNTVFWYRQTMMQGLELLAYFRNRAPLDDSGMPKDRFSAEMPDATLATLKIQPSEPRDSAVYFCASGPDSDNEQFFGPGTRLTVL.

The gene calls are TRBV19 and TRBJ2-7; TRBD2 matches at 13 bases. The CDR3 is made up of 14 amino acids. The germline gives CDR1 LNHDA, CDR2 SQIVND (reference sequence). V dropped 6 bases and J dropped 2; count of bases not matched to a gene: 1. The chain's CDR3 is CASRTSGGAYEQYF. CDR3 DNA sequence: TGTGCCAGTAGAACTAGCGGGGGGGCCTACGAGCAGTACTTC.